The 5 T cell receptor beta chains presented below share a single source sample, sequenced in a study of cytomegalovirus exposure and HLA in healthy donors. TCRdb's table, derived via immunoSEQ multiplex PCR, lists solely in-frame clones and lacks some. Among about 130,000 clones, more than 80% were seen once, and the ten largest hold about 6.4%. Sequenced material: PBMCs. The receptors were sampled from a woman in her thirties in good health and CMV-seropositive.

This clone has just one count. The chain links TRBV5-1 to TRBJ2-5; D gene ambiguous. Germline assignment: CDR1 SGHRS and CDR2 YFSETQ. The CDR3 is 13 amino acids. V lost 6 bases to trimming and J lost 1 base, with 10 bases between them. The CDR3 DNA follows: TGCGCCAGCACGGTCAATATCCAAGAGACCCAGTACTTC. This translates into CASTVNIQETQYF.

There are a few counts of this clone. The rearrangement uses TRBV18 and TRBJ2-3; 10 bases fit TRBD2. The CDR3 sequence is 16 residues long. The germline V gene encodes CDR1 KGHSH and CDR2 LQKENI. Trimming took 3 bases from V and 0 from J; bases not matched to a gene: 3. CDR3 bases: TGTGCCAGCTCACCCCGGACTAGCGGAAGCACAGATACGCAGTATTTT. It is translated as CASSPRTSGSTDTQYF.

V is TRBV7-9 and J is TRBJ1-1; the D is unclear. This CDR3 region has 14 residues. Germline CDR1 SEHNR, CDR2 FQNEAQ (reference sequence). Trimming cost V 4 bases and J 0 bases, with 9 bases left between them. The CDR3 loop reads CASSSNTMNTEAFF. In nucleotides, the CDR3 is TGTGCCAGCAGCTCCAACACCATGAACACTGAAGCTTTCTTT. The full variable domain, its missing parts supplied by reference TRBV7-9 and TRBJ1-1, is DTGVSQNPRHKITKRGQNVTFRCDPISEHNRLYWYRQTLGQGPEFLTYFQNEAQLEKSRLLSDRFSAERPKGSFSTLEIQRTEQGDSAMYLCASSSNTMNTEAFFGQGTRLTVV.

This chain connects TRBV2 to TRBJ2-1; TRBD1 agrees at 10 bases. CDR1 and CDR2 (germline): SNHLY, FYNNEI. Trimming took 5 bases from V and 4 from J; bases not matched to a gene: 5. The CDR3 spans 15 residues. The CDR3 here is CASSPGTGAYNEQFF. DNA of the CDR3: TGTGCCAGCAGTCCCGGGACAGGGGCATACAATGAGCAGTTCTTC.

The chain employs TRBV5-6 and TRBJ1-5; D possibly corresponds to TRBD1 (6 bases). CDR1 is SGHDT and CDR2 is YYEEEE in the germline V gene. This CDR3 comprises 15 residues. V lost 2 bases and J lost 3, with 12 bases in between. CDR3 sequence reads: CASSFGQGFNQPQHF. As DNA, the CDR3 is TGTGCCAGCAGCTTCGGTCAGGGGTTCAATCAGCCCCAGCATTTT.